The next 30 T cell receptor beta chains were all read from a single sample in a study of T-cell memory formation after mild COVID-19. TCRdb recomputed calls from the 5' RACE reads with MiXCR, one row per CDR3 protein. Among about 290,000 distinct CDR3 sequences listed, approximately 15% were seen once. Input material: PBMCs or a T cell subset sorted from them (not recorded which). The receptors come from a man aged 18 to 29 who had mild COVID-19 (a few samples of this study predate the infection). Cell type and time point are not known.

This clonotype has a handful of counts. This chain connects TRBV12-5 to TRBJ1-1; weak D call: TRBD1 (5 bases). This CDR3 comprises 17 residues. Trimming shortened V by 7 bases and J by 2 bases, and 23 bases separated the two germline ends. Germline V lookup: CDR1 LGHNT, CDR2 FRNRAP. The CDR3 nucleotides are TGTGCTAGTGCCCTGTGGGGGAGGGCTGAGATAAACACTGAAGCTTTCTTT. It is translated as CASALWGRAEINTEAFF.

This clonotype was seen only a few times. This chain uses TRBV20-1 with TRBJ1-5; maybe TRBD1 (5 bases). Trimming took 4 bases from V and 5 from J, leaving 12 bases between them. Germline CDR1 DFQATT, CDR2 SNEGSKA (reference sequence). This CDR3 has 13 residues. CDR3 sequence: CSAKRGSYQPQHF. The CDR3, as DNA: TGCAGTGCTAAGAGGGGCAGCTATCAGCCCCAGCATTTT.

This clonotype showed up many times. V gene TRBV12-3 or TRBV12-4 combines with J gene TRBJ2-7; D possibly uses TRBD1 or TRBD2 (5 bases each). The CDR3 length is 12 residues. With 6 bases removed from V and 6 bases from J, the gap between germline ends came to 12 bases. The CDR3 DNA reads TGTGCCAGCAGCCGGGACCTAGGCGAGCAGTACGTC. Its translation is CASSRDLGEQYV.

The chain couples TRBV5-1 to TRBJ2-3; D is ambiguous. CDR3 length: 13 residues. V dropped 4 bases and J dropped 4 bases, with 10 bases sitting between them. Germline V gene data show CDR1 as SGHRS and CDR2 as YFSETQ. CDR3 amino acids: CASSIPPPDTQYF. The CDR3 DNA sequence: TGCGCCAGCAGCATCCCGCCACCAGATACGCAGTATTTT. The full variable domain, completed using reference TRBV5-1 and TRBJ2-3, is KAGVTQTPRYLIKTRGQQVTLSCSPISGHRSVSWYQQTPGQGLQFLFEYFSETQRNKGNFPGRFSGRQFSNSRSEMNVSTLELGDSALYLCASSIPPPDTQYFGPGTRLTVL.

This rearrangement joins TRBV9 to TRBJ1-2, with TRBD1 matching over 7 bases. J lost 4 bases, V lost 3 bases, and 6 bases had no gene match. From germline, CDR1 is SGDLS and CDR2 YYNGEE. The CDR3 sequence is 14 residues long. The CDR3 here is CASSEQGSGYGYTF. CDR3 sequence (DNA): TGTGCCAGCAGCGAACAGGGGTCAGGCTATGGCTACACCTTC.

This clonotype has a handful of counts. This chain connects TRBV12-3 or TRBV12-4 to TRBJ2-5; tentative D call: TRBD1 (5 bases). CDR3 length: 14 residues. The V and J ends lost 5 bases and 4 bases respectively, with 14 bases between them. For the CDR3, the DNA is TGTGCCAGCAGTACGGCGGCCGACAGAGAGACCCAGTACTTC. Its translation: CASSTAADRETQYF.

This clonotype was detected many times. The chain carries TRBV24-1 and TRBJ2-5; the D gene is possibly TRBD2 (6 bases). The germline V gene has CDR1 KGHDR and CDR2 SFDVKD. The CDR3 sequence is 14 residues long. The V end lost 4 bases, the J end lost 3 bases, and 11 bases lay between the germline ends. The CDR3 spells CATSDRGTEETQYF. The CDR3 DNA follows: TGTGCCACCAGTGACCGGGGGACCGAAGAGACCCAGTACTTC.

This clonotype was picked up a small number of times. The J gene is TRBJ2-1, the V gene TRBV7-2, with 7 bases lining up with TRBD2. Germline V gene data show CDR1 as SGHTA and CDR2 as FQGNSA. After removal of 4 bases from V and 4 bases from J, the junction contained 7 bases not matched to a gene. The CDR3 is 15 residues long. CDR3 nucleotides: TGTGCCAGCAGCTCCCGGGGGGTGGGGTACAATGAGCAGTTCTTC. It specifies CASSSRGVGYNEQFF.

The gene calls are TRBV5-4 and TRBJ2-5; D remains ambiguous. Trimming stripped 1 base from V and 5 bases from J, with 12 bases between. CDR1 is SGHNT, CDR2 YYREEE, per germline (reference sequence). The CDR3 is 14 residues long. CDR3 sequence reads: CASSLRQRGETQYF. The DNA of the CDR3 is TGTGCCAGCAGCTTGAGGCAGCGCGGCGAGACCCAGTACTTC.

CDR3 loop: CATSAPGLNEQFF. As DNA, the CDR3 is TGTGCCACCAGTGCCCCGGGGTTAAATGAGCAGTTCTTC. This chain connects TRBV24-1 to TRBJ2-1; D may be TRBD2 (5 bases). CDR1 KGHDR and CDR2 SFDVKD come from the germline V gene. V was pared by 5 bases and J by 7 bases, with 11 bases between. This CDR3 region has 13 residues.

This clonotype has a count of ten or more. The CDR3 nucleotides are TGTGCCAGCAAAGCGGGGGGAGGCAACAATGAGCAGTTCTTC. Translated, it gives CASKAGGGNNEQFF. V is TRBV3-1 and J is TRBJ2-1, with TRBD2 matching 9 bases. The germline gives CDR1 LGHDT, CDR2 YNNKEL (reference sequence). The CDR3 is 14 residues long. V was pared by 7 bases and J by 5 bases, with 6 bases of the junction left unmatched.

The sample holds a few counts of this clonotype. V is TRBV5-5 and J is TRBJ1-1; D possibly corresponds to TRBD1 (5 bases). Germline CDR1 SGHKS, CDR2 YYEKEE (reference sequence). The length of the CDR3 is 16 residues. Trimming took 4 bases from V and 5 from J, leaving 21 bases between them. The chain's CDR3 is CASSRVWDGLGTEAFF. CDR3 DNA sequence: TGTGCCAGCAGCAGAGTCTGGGACGGTCTGGGGACTGAAGCTTTCTTT.

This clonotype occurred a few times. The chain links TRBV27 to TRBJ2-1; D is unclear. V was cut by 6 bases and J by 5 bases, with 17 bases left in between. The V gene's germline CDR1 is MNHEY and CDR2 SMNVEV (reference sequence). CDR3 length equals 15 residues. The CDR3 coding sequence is TGTGCCAGCAGCCAGGACCTAACTTGGAACAATGAGCAGTTCTTC. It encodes CASSQDLTWNNEQFF.

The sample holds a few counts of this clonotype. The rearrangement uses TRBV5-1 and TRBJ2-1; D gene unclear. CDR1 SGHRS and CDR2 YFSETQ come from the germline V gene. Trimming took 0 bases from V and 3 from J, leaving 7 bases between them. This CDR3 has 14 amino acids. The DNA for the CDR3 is TGCGCCAGCAGCTTGGACGCCCTCTACAATGAGCAGTTCTTC. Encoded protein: CASSLDALYNEQFF. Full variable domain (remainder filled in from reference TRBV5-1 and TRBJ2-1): KAGVTQTPRYLIKTRGQQVTLSCSPISGHRSVSWYQQTPGQGLQFLFEYFSETQRNKGNFPGRFSGRQFSNSRSEMNVSTLELGDSALYLCASSLDALYNEQFFGPGTRLTVL.

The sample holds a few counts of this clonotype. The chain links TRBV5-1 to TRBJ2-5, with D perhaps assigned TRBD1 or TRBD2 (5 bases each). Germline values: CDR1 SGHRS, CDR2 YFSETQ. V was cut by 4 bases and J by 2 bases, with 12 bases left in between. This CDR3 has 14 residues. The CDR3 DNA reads TGCGCCAGCAGCCCGGGACGGATGCAAGAGACCCAGTACTTC. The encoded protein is CASSPGRMQETQYF. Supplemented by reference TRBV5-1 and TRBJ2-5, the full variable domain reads KAGVTQTPRYLIKTRGQQVTLSCSPISGHRSVSWYQQTPGQGLQFLFEYFSETQRNKGNFPGRFSGRQFSNSRSEMNVSTLELGDSALYLCASSPGRMQETQYFGPGTRLLVL.

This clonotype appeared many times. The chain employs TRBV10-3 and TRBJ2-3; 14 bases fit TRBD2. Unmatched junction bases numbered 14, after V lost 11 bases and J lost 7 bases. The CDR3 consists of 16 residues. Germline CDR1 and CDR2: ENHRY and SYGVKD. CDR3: CAVQEPTSGGANTQYF. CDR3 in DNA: TGTGCCGTTCAGGAACCGACTAGCGGGGGGGCAAATACGCAGTATTTT.

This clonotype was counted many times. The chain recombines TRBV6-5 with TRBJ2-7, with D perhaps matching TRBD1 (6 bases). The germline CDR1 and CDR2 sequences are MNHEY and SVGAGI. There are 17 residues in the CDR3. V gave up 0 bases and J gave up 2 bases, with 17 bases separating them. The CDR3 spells CASSYSIDAGAPYEQYF. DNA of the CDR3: TGTGCCAGCAGTTACTCGATAGACGCAGGGGCCCCCTACGAGCAGTACTTC.

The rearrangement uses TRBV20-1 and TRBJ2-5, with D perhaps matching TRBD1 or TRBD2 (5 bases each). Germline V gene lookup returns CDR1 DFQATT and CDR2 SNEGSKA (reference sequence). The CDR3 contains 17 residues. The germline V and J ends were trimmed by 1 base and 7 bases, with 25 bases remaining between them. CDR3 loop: CSARGARIGDLWGTQYF. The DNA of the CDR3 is TGCAGTGCTAGAGGGGCTCGAATCGGGGACCTCTGGGGGACCCAGTACTTC.

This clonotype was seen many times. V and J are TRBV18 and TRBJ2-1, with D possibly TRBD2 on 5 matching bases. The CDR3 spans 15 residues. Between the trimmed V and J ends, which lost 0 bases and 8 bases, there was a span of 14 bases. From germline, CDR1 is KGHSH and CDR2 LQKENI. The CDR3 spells CASSPPPGKNYEQFF. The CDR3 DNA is TGTGCCAGCTCACCACCCCCGGGGAAAAACTATGAGCAGTTCTTC.

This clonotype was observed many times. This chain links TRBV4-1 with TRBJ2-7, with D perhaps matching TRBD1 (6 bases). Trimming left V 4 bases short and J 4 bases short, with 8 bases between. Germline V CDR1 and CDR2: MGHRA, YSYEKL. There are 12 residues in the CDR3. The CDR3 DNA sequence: TGCGCCAGCAGCCGAACAGGGTACGAGCAGTACTTC. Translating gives CASSRTGYEQYF.

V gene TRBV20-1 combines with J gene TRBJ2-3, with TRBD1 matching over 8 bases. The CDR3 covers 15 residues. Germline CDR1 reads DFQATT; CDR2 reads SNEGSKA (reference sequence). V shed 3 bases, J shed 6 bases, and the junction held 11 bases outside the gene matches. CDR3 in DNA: TGCAGTGCTAGCCCCCGGACAGGGATGACGGATACGCAGTATTTT. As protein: CSASPRTGMTDTQYF.

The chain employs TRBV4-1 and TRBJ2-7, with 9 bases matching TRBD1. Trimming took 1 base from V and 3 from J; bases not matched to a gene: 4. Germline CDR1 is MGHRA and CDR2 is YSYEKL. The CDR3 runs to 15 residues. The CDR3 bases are TGCGCCAGCAGCCAAGGGAGGGGACAGGGCTACGAGCAGTACGTC. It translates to CASSQGRGQGYEQYV.

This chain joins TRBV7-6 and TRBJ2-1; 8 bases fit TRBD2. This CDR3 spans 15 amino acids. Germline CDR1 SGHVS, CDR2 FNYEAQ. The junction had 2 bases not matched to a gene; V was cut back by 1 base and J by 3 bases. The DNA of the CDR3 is TGTGCCAGCAGCTTAGTAGCGGGGTACTACAATGAGCAGTTCTTC. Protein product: CASSLVAGYYNEQFF. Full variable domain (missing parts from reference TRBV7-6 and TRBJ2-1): GAGVSQSPRYKVTKRGQDVALRCDPISGHVSLYWYRQALGQGPEFLTYFNYEAQQDKSGLPNDRFSAERPEGSISTLTIQRTEQRDSAMYRCASSLVAGYYNEQFFGPGTRLTVL.

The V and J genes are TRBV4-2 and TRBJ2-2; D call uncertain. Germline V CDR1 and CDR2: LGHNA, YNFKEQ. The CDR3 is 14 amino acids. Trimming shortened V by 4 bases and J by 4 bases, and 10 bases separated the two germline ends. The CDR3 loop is CASSLGIRTGELFF. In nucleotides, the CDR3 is TGTGCCAGCAGCCTGGGCATCCGCACCGGGGAGCTGTTTTTT.

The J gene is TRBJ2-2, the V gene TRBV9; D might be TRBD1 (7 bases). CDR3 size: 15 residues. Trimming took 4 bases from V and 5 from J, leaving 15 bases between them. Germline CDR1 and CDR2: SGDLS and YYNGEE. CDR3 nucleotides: TGTGCCAGCAGCTCGGAGGGGGCGCGGACCGGGGAGCTGTTTTTT. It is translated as CASSSEGARTGELFF.

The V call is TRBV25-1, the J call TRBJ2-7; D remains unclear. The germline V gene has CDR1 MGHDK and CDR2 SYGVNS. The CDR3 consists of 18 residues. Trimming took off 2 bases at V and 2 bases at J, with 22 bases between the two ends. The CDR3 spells CASSEMGSQTPITYEQYF. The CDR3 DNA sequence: TGTGCCAGCAGTGAAATGGGCAGCCAAACTCCAATAACCTACGAGCAGTACTTC.

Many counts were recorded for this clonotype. The CDR3 reads CSAGRVGYEQYF. CDR3 DNA sequence: TGCAGTGCGGGGAGGGTTGGGTACGAGCAGTACTTC. The gene calls are TRBV20-1 and TRBJ2-7; 7 bases line up with TRBD2. The CDR3 extends over 12 amino acids. Unmatched junction bases numbered 6, after V lost 6 bases and J lost 4 bases. The germline gives CDR1 DFQATT, CDR2 SNEGSKA (reference sequence).

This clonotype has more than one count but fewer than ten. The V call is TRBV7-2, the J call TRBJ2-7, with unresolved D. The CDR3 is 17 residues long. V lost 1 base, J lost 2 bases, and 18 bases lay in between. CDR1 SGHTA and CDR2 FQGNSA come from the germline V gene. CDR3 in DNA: TGTGCCAGCAGCTTAGGCCTTAACGGCCAACCAGCCTACGAGCAGTACTTC. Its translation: CASSLGLNGQPAYEQYF. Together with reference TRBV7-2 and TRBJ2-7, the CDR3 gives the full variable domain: GAGVSQSPSNKVTEKGKDVELRCDPISGHTALYWYRQSLGQGLEFLIYFQGNSAPDKSGLPSDRFSAERTGGSVSTLTIQRTQQEDSAVYLCASSLGLNGQPAYEQYFGPGTRLTVT.

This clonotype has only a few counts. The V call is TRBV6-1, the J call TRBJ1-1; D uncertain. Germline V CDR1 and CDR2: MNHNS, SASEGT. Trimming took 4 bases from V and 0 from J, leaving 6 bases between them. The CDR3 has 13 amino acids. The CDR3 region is CASSGVLNTEAFF. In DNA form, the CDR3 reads TGTGCCAGCAGTGGGGTCTTGAACACTGAAGCTTTCTTT.

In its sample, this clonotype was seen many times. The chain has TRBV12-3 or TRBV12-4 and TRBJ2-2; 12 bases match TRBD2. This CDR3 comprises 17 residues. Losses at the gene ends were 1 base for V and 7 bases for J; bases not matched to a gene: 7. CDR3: CASSLGLAGARDGELFF. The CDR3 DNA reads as TGTGCCAGCAGTTTAGGACTAGCGGGGGCCCGGGACGGGGAGCTGTTTTTT.